The next 30 T cell receptor beta chains were all read from a single sample in a study of cytomegalovirus exposure and HLA in healthy donors. Here immunoSEQ multiplex PCR was the method, and the copy in TCRdb shows in-frame clones only, minus some. The sample has around 150,000 clones, roughly nine tenths seen once. The specimen was PBMCs. The source is a man aged 18 to 29 in good health and CMV-seronegative.

The chain employs TRBV14 and TRBJ2-1; 8 bases fit TRBD2. This CDR3 is built from 23 residues. After removal of 0 bases from V and 1 base from J, the junction contained 23 bases not matched to a gene. Germline V gene lookup returns CDR1 SGHDN and CDR2 FVKESK. DNA for the CDR3: TGTGCCAGCAGCCAAGATCCCGTCCGGCGAGCGGGAGCCCGAATCACATCCTACAATGAGCAGTTCTTC. It codes for CASSQDPVRRAGARITSYNEQFF.

V gene TRBV27 combines with J gene TRBJ1-1; TRBD1 agrees at 7 bases. The CDR3 extends over 13 amino acids. J lost 8 bases, V lost 6 bases, and 9 bases had no gene match. CDR1 and CDR2 from the germline V gene are MNHEY and SMNVEV (reference sequence). Written as DNA, the CDR3 is TGTGCCAGCAGCCAGGGGACAGCCGCGGAAGCTTTCTTT. Protein sequence: CASSQGTAAEAFF.

The genes are TRBV7-9 and TRBJ1-5; no clear D. V was trimmed by 1 base and J by 5 bases, leaving 9 bases between them. CDR3 length equals 14 residues. Germline CDR1 reads SEHNR; CDR2 reads FQNEAQ (reference sequence). The CDR3: CASSLGAADQPQHF. The CDR3 coding sequence is TGTGCCAGCAGCTTAGGGGCAGCAGATCAGCCCCAGCATTTT.

This rearrangement joins TRBV6-1 to TRBJ1-3; D might be TRBD1 (5 bases). The CDR3 sequence is 14 residues long. Germline values: CDR1 MNHNS, CDR2 SASEGT. The ends were cut back, 10 bases at V and 4 bases at J, with 17 bases in the middle. This CDR3 reads CATMTGGYGNTIYF. CDR3 sequence (DNA): TGTGCCACCATGACCGGGGGATACGGAAACACCATATATTTT.

A single count supports this clone. This chain uses TRBV18 with TRBJ2-7, with 11 bases matching TRBD1. This CDR3 has 15 amino acids. The V segment lost 0 bases and the J segment 2 bases; nucleotides outside the gene matches: 0. CDR1 and CDR2 (germline): KGHSH, LQKENI. The CDR3: CASSPPGQGAYEQYV. Written as DNA, the CDR3 is TGTGCCAGCTCACCACCGGGACAGGGGGCCTACGAGCAGTACGTC.

The V gene is TRBV6-1, the J gene TRBJ2-2; 10 bases agree with TRBD1. The CDR3 covers 15 residues. The junction had 4 bases not matched to a gene; V was cut back by 6 bases and J by 3 bases. Germline CDR1 is MNHNS and CDR2 is SASEGT. CDR3 region: CASRPDRGHTGELFF. CDR3 nucleotides: TGTGCCAGCAGACCCGACAGGGGGCACACCGGGGAGCTGTTTTTT.

This sequence joins TRBV10-2 and TRBJ2-7, with a possible D match to TRBD2 (5 bases). This CDR3 is built from 14 residues. V was shortened by 3 bases and J by 1 base, with 10 bases between the two germline ends. CDR1 WSHSY and CDR2 SAAADI come from the germline V gene. The CDR3 is CASSDWWESYEQYV. CDR3 DNA: TGCGCCAGCAGTGATTGGTGGGAGTCCTACGAGCAGTACGTC.

Only a few counts were recorded for this clone. The rearrangement uses TRBV30 and TRBJ1-2; D gene unclear. The CDR3 sequence is 14 residues long. CDR1 is GTSNPN, CDR2 SVGIG, per germline (reference sequence). Between the trimmed V and J ends, which lost 4 bases and 4 bases, there was a span of 16 bases. In DNA, the CDR3 is TGTGCCTGGATGTCGTCTGCAGGTGGCTATGGCTACACCTTC. Its translation: CAWMSSAGGYGYTF.

The chain carries TRBV4-3 and TRBJ2-7, with 7 bases matching TRBD1. This CDR3 contains 12 residues. Germline CDR1 is LGHNA and CDR2 is YSLEER. CDR3 nucleotides: TGCGCCAGCAGCCAAGATCGGGCAGGGGGTCGGGTC. This sequence encodes CASSQDRAGGRV.

This clone occurred a few times. The chain uses TRBV15 and TRBJ1-3, with D perhaps TRBD1 (5 bases). Between the trimmed V and J ends, which lost 0 bases and 3 bases, there was a span of 9 bases. There are 15 residues in the CDR3. The germline V gene has CDR1 LNHNV and CDR2 YYDKDF (reference sequence). This CDR3 is CATSRDQGSGNTIYF. CDR3 nucleotides: TGTGCCACCAGCAGAGATCAGGGTAGTGGAAACACCATATATTTT.

In its sample, this clone was seen once. The chain links TRBV5-1 to TRBJ1-2, with no clear D. Germline-derived CDR1 and CDR2 are SGHRS and YFSETQ. The CDR3 spans 17 residues. Trimming pared 2 bases from V and 8 bases from J, leaving 25 bases between. For the CDR3, the DNA is TGCGCCAGCAGCTTCGGAACGGGCGGGAAGGCGGCCGAAGGCTACACCTTC. Amino acids: CASSFGTGGKAAEGYTF. Drawing the rest from reference TRBV5-1 and TRBJ1-2, the complete variable domain is KAGVTQTPRYLIKTRGQQVTLSCSPISGHRSVSWYQQTPGQGLQFLFEYFSETQRNKGNFPGRFSGRQFSNSRSEMNVSTLELGDSALYLCASSFGTGGKAAEGYTFGSGTRLTVV.

The CDR3 DNA reads TGTGCCAGCAGTTTCCGCGGACAGGGTATTAATTCCGGCTACACCTTC. Protein sequence: CASSFRGQGINSGYTF. The J gene is TRBJ1-2, the V gene TRBV27; TRBD1 agrees at 8 bases. This CDR3 comprises 16 residues. Looked up from germline, CDR1 is MNHEY and CDR2 is SMNVEV (reference sequence). The V gene end was trimmed by 3 bases and the J gene end by 8 bases; junction bases not matched to a gene: 14.

This clone has just one count. The gene calls are TRBV7-2 and TRBJ1-5; the D is unclear. Germline values: CDR1 SGHTA, CDR2 FQGNSA. CDR3 length: 15 amino acids. V lost 5 bases to trimming and J lost 0 bases, with 11 bases between them. The CDR3 region has the DNA TGTGCCAGCAGCGCCCGCGGGTATAGCAATCAGCCCCAGCATTTT. As protein: CASSARGYSNQPQHF.

This sequence joins TRBV5-6 and TRBJ2-1, with 10 bases identical to TRBD2. Germline lookup yields CDR1 SGHDT and CDR2 YYEEEE. The CDR3 contains 15 residues. The trim removed 4 bases at V and 2 bases at J, leaving 3 bases unmatched. Here the CDR3 reads CASSGGLATYNEQFF. CDR3 in DNA: TGTGCCAGCAGCGGGGGACTAGCGACCTACAATGAGCAGTTCTTC.

The V gene is TRBV2, the J gene TRBJ1-1; 7 positions agree with TRBD1. CDR1 and CDR2 from the germline V gene are SNHLY and FYNNEI. This CDR3 is 12 amino acids long. J gave up 6 bases and V 6 bases, and 4 bases lay outside the gene matches. CDR3 protein: CASREQGSEAFF. The CDR3 coding sequence is TGTGCCAGCAGGGAACAGGGGTCTGAAGCTTTCTTT.

In this sample, this clone turned up once. The chain joins TRBV6-1 to TRBJ2-3; 12 positions match TRBD2. CDR1 MNHNS and CDR2 SASEGT come from the germline V gene. Losses at the gene ends were 2 bases for V and 5 bases for J; bases not matched to a gene: 8. The CDR3 has 17 residues. The CDR3 coding sequence is TGTGCCAGCAGTGAAAGGGTCCTAGCGGGAGGGCAAGATACGCAGTATTTT. Translation: CASSERVLAGGQDTQYF.

J is TRBJ2-7 and V is TRBV29-1, with D tentatively TRBD1 (6 bases). The CDR3 consists of 13 residues. CDR1 and CDR2 (germline): SQVTM, ANQGSEA. The V end was cut by 6 bases, the J end by 5 bases, with 17 bases between. CDR3 loop: CSVRLGGGHEQYF. The CDR3 DNA sequence: TGCAGCGTCCGTTTAGGGGGTGGCCACGAGCAGTACTTC.

The chain links TRBV6-6 to TRBJ1-5; 9 bases align to TRBD1. Germline V CDR1 and CDR2: MNHNY, SVGAGI (reference sequence). This CDR3 has 14 amino acids. Losses at the gene ends were 5 bases for V and 5 bases for J; bases not matched to a gene: 4. This CDR3 reads CASSHWTGDQPQHF. The CDR3 DNA reads as TGTGCCAGCAGTCACTGGACAGGGGATCAGCCCCAGCATTTT.

This chain uses TRBV9 with TRBJ1-2, with 7 bases identical to TRBD1. CDR3 size: 15 residues. J lost 8 bases, V lost 4 bases, and 14 bases had no gene match. The germline gives CDR1 SGDLS, CDR2 YYNGEE. The CDR3 DNA sequence: TGTGCCAGCAGCCCAGAAGTAAGGGGGCTACAAGGCTACACCTTC. The encoded protein is CASSPEVRGLQGYTF.

This clone showed up just once. The chain has TRBV5-1 and TRBJ1-2; 9 nucleotides align to TRBD1. The V segment lost 4 bases and the J segment 7 bases; nucleotides outside the gene matches: 5. The CDR3 runs 13 residues. Germline V gene sequence: CDR1 SGHRS, CDR2 YFSETQ. The CDR3 loop is CASSTTGGSGYTF. The CDR3 DNA sequence: TGCGCCAGCAGCACAACAGGGGGCAGTGGCTACACCTTC.

In its sample, this clone was seen once. The V and J genes are TRBV11-2 and TRBJ2-3; D is unclear. The germline gives CDR1 SGHAT, CDR2 FQNNGV. The CDR3 runs 12 residues. Trimming cost V 1 base and J 4 bases, with 3 bases left between them. The CDR3 loop reads CASSLAADTQYF. The CDR3 DNA follows: TGTGCCAGCAGCTTAGCGGCAGATACGCAGTATTTT. Based on the CDR3 plus reference TRBV11-2 and TRBJ2-3, the full variable domain is EAGVAQSPRYKIIEKRQSVAFWCNPISGHATLYWYQQILGQGPKLLIQFQNNGVVDDSQLPKDRFSAERLKGVDSTLKIQPAKLEDSAVYLCASSLAADTQYFGPGTRLTVL.

The chain has TRBV10-3 and TRBJ2-2; 9 bases align to TRBD1. Germline assignment: CDR1 ENHRY and CDR2 SYGVKD. The V gene end was trimmed by 6 bases and the J gene end by 4 bases; junction bases not matched to a gene: 6. This CDR3 comprises 15 residues. The CDR3 DNA reads as TGTGCCATCAGACCACGGGACAGGGCCACCGGGGAGCTGTTTTTT. This encodes CAIRPRDRATGELFF.

The V and J genes are TRBV12-5 and TRBJ1-1, with D maybe TRBD1 (6 bases). CDR1 LGHNT and CDR2 FRNRAP come from the germline V gene. The CDR3 is 16 amino acids. V lost 4 bases and J lost 5, with 20 bases in between. The CDR3 is CASGSRQVGMRTEAFF. CDR3 bases: TGTGCTAGTGGTTCCCGACAGGTGGGGATGAGGACTGAAGCTTTCTTT.

The chain links TRBV4-3 to TRBJ2-1; D unresolved. CDR3 length equals 13 residues. V lost 0 bases to trimming and J lost 7 bases, with 7 bases between them. The germline V gene has CDR1 LGHNA and CDR2 YSLEER. The CDR3 DNA reads TGCGCCAGCAGCCAAGATGTCGGGAATGAGCAGTTCTTC. This sequence encodes CASSQDVGNEQFF.

This chain joins TRBV19 and TRBJ2-5, with D tentatively TRBD1 (6 bases). The CDR3 has 15 residues. Trimming shortened V by 3 bases and J by 4 bases, and 15 bases separated the two germline ends. The germline gives CDR1 LNHDA, CDR2 SQIVND (reference sequence). The CDR3 here is CASSMRGHGTETQYF. The CDR3 nucleotides are TGTGCCAGTAGTATGAGGGGACACGGGACAGAGACCCAGTACTTC.

J is TRBJ1-4 and V is TRBV25-1; D not resolved. V dropped 2 bases and J dropped 2 bases, with 12 bases sitting between them. This CDR3 is 16 amino acids long. The germline gives CDR1 MGHDK, CDR2 SYGVNS. DNA for the CDR3: TGTGCCAGCAGTGAACGTAGCGGACGGACTAATGAAAAACTGTTTTTT. It yields the protein CASSERSGRTNEKLFF.

The V and J genes are TRBV2 and TRBJ2-3; a possible D gene is TRBD1 (6 bases). CDR1 is SNHLY and CDR2 is FYNNEI in the germline V gene. V was pared by 6 bases and J by 4 bases, with 11 bases between. CDR3 length: 13 residues. CDR3 in DNA: TGTGCCAGCAGACCCACAGGGCCAGATACGCAGTATTTT. This encodes CASRPTGPDTQYF. Filled out from reference TRBV2 and TRBJ2-3, the complete variable domain reads EPEVTQTPSHQVTQMGQEVILRCVPISNHLYFYWYRQILGQKVEFLVSFYNNEISEKSEIFDDQFSVERPDGSNFTLKIRSTKLEDSAMYFCASRPTGPDTQYFGPGTRLTVL.

J is TRBJ1-1 and V is TRBV4-2; tentatively, D is TRBD1 (5 bases). The CDR3 contains 13 residues. Germline V gene lookup returns CDR1 LGHNA and CDR2 YNFKEQ. V was shortened by 0 bases and J by 7 bases, with 9 bases between the two germline ends. The CDR3 nucleotides read TGTGCCAGCAGCCAAGAGGGGCAGCATGAAGCTTTCTTT. Translating gives CASSQEGQHEAFF.

This clone was counted a single time. The gene calls are TRBV6-1 and TRBJ1-2; TRBD1 matches at 7 bases. The germline gives CDR1 MNHNS, CDR2 SASEGT. Germline trimming cut 6 bases from V and 2 bases from J; bases unmatched to any gene: 0. The CDR3 runs to 12 residues. The CDR3 region has the DNA TGTGCCAGCAGGACAGGGAACTATGGCTACACCTTC. Translated: CASRTGNYGYTF.

The chain carries TRBV2 and TRBJ2-1; TRBD1 is a possible D gene (6 bases). CDR1 and CDR2 (germline): SNHLY, FYNNEI. The CDR3 has 14 residues. The germline V and J ends were trimmed by 2 bases and 5 bases, with 10 bases remaining between them. This CDR3 reads CASSERAGDNEQFF. The CDR3 region has the DNA TGTGCCAGCAGTGAAAGGGCAGGGGACAATGAGCAGTTCTTC.